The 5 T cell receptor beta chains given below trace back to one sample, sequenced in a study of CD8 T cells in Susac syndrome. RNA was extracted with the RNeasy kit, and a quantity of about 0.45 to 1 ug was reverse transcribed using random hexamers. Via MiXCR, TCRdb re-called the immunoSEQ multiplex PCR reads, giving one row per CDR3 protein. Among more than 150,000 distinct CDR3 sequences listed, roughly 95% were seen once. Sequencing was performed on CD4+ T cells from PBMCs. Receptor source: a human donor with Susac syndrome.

For the CDR3, the DNA is TGTGCCAGCAGCCAAACCGGGACTAGCGGAAACATTCAGTACTTC. It yields the protein CASSQTGTSGNIQYF. This chain uses TRBV4-2 with TRBJ2-4; 11 bases agree with TRBD2. Germline CDR1 is LGHNA and CDR2 is YNFKEQ. This CDR3 has 15 residues. J was trimmed by 6 bases and V by 2 bases; bases with no gene match: 3.

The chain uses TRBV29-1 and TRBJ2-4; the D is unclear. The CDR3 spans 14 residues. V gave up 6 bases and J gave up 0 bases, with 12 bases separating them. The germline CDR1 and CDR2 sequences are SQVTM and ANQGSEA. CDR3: CSVPDQIAKNIQYF. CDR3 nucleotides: TGCAGCGTCCCGGACCAGATAGCCAAAAACATTCAGTACTTC.

This CDR3 is CSARDPWSSYEQYF. For the CDR3, the DNA is TGCAGTGCGCGGGACCCCTGGAGCTCCTACGAGCAGTACTTC. The chain is built from TRBV20-1 and TRBJ2-7; D perhaps matches TRBD2 (6 bases). Germline V CDR1 and CDR2: DFQATT, SNEGSKA (reference sequence). This CDR3 is 14 amino acids long. V shed 6 bases and J shed 0 bases, with 15 bases lying between them.

In nucleotides, the CDR3 is TGTGCCAGCAGCGTAGGACAGGCTAAGGGTGGCTACACCTTC. This translates into CASSVGQAKGGYTF. The rearrangement uses TRBV9 and TRBJ1-2, with D perhaps TRBD1 (6 bases). Trimming took off 0 bases at V and 7 bases at J, with 13 bases between the two ends. The CDR3 runs 14 residues. Germline assignment: CDR1 SGDLS and CDR2 YYNGEE.

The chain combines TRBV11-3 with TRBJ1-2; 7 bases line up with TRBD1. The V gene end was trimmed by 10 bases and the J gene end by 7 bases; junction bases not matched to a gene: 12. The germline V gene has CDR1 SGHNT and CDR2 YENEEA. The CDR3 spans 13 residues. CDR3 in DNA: TGTGCCACCTACAGGAGACAGGGACGTGGCTACACCTTC. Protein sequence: CATYRRQGRGYTF.